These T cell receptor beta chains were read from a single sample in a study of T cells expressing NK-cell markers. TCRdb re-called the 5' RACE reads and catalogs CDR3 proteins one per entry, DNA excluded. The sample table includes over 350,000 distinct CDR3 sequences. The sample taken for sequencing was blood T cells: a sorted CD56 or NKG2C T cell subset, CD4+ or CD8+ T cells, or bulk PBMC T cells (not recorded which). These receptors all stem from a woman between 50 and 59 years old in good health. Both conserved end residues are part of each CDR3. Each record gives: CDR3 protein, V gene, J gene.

cdr3_aa: CSVEGPLNTEAFF
v_call: TRBV29-1
j_call: TRBJ1-1

cdr3_aa: CASSITQGLAGGRRETQYF
v_call: TRBV19
j_call: TRBJ2-5

cdr3_aa: CATRDLTNEQFF
v_call: TRBV4-1
j_call: TRBJ2-1

cdr3_aa: CASSQGFQDGETQYF
v_call: TRBV3-1
j_call: TRBJ2-5

cdr3_aa: CASSFGLVADTQYF
v_call: TRBV12-3/TRBV12-4
j_call: TRBJ2-3

cdr3_aa: CASSVDGVGNYGYTF
v_call: TRBV9
j_call: TRBJ1-2

cdr3_aa: CATGTAGTDEQFF
v_call: TRBV24-1
j_call: TRBJ2-1

cdr3_aa: CASSPGHLGGEQYF
v_call: TRBV5-1
j_call: TRBJ2-7

cdr3_aa: CAWSVSEDIYQFF
v_call: TRBV30
j_call: TRBJ2-1

cdr3_aa: CASSYPYSTEQFF
v_call: TRBV5-6
j_call: TRBJ2-1

cdr3_aa: CATSEPGLAGGRTNEQFF
v_call: TRBV24-1
j_call: TRBJ2-1

cdr3_aa: CSVEEGRGFVDEQFF
v_call: TRBV29-1
j_call: TRBJ2-1

cdr3_aa: CASTRLAGDYEQYF
v_call: TRBV4-2
j_call: TRBJ2-7

cdr3_aa: CASSFWGSGAVTEAFF
v_call: TRBV28
j_call: TRBJ1-1

cdr3_aa: CASSPPSAGVVGYEQFF
v_call: TRBV18
j_call: TRBJ2-1

cdr3_aa: CATSKAGSTNEKLFF
v_call: TRBV15
j_call: TRBJ1-4

cdr3_aa: CASSRETGAESNQPQHF
v_call: TRBV12-3/TRBV12-4
j_call: TRBJ1-5

cdr3_aa: CSAEELAGAYDNEQFF
v_call: TRBV20-1
j_call: TRBJ2-1

cdr3_aa: CASSFTQGEAFF
v_call: TRBV12-3/TRBV12-4
j_call: TRBJ1-1

cdr3_aa: CSVGDSQNTEAFF
v_call: TRBV29-1
j_call: TRBJ1-1

cdr3_aa: CASSPPGRNTEAFF
v_call: TRBV18
j_call: TRBJ1-1

cdr3_aa: CASIRHHTQGTNTEAFF
v_call: TRBV10-1
j_call: TRBJ1-1

cdr3_aa: CASRHRWTAPGLAGAYNEQFF
v_call: TRBV12-3/TRBV12-4
j_call: TRBJ2-1

cdr3_aa: CASSGPNEQYF
v_call: TRBV5-1
j_call: TRBJ2-7

cdr3_aa: CASSTYRGRFESGELFF
v_call: TRBV11-2
j_call: TRBJ2-2

cdr3_aa: CASSVLRGGNEQFF
v_call: TRBV11-3
j_call: TRBJ2-1

cdr3_aa: CATKAGGNSPLHF
v_call: TRBV10-2
j_call: TRBJ1-6

cdr3_aa: CASSPPEGLQETQYF
v_call: TRBV18
j_call: TRBJ2-5

cdr3_aa: CASSQVFLAGERSYEQYF
v_call: TRBV3-1
j_call: TRBJ2-7

cdr3_aa: CSANQGHEQYF
v_call: TRBV20-1
j_call: TRBJ2-7

cdr3_aa: CASSFGGEKNTEAFF
v_call: TRBV5-5
j_call: TRBJ1-1

cdr3_aa: CSAATGAGGYTF
v_call: TRBV20-1
j_call: TRBJ1-2

cdr3_aa: CASSQGLAGELFF
v_call: TRBV3-1
j_call: TRBJ2-2

cdr3_aa: CASSYPSTSGSVHAETQYF
v_call: TRBV6-2/TRBV6-3
j_call: TRBJ2-5

cdr3_aa: CASTQALGNQPQHF
v_call: TRBV6-2/TRBV6-3
j_call: TRBJ1-5

cdr3_aa: CASSIGTNTDTQYF
v_call: TRBV11-2
j_call: TRBJ2-3

cdr3_aa: CASSAAGDTEAFF
v_call: TRBV19
j_call: TRBJ1-1

cdr3_aa: CASRAPGQGTDTQYF
v_call: TRBV7-9
j_call: TRBJ2-3

cdr3_aa: CASLGQESLADTQYF
v_call: TRBV28
j_call: TRBJ2-3

cdr3_aa: CASSYTHRGRPNTGELFF
v_call: TRBV11-2
j_call: TRBJ2-2

cdr3_aa: CASSQGQYSNQPQHF
v_call: TRBV5-1
j_call: TRBJ1-5

cdr3_aa: CASSLAGVGTDTQYF
v_call: TRBV5-1
j_call: TRBJ2-3

cdr3_aa: CASSPIGTGGELFF
v_call: TRBV5-1
j_call: TRBJ2-2

cdr3_aa: CASRGWEDTQYF
v_call: TRBV6-6
j_call: TRBJ2-3

cdr3_aa: CASSPVRDGHANYGYTF
v_call: TRBV11-2
j_call: TRBJ1-2

cdr3_aa: CASSAVTGGNEKLFF
v_call: TRBV5-1
j_call: TRBJ1-4

cdr3_aa: CASSDSLGTEAFF
v_call: TRBV27
j_call: TRBJ1-1

cdr3_aa: CSANREGDQPQHF
v_call: TRBV20-1
j_call: TRBJ1-5

cdr3_aa: CAIRGQSYQETQYF
v_call: TRBV10-3
j_call: TRBJ2-5

cdr3_aa: CASSYGTGGGTDTQYF
v_call: TRBV6-6
j_call: TRBJ2-3

cdr3_aa: CASIAMGETQYF
v_call: TRBV12-3/TRBV12-4
j_call: TRBJ2-5